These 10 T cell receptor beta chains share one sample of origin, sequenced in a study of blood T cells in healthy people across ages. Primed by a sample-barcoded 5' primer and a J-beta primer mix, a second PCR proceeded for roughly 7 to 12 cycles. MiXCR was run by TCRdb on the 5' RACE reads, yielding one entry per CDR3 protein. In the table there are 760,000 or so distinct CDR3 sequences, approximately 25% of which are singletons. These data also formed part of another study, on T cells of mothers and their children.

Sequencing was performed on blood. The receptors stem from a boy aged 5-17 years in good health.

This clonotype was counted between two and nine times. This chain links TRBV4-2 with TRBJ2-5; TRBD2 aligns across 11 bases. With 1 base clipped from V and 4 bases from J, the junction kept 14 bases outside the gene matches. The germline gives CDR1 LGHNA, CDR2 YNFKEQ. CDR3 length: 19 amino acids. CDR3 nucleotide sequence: TGTGCCAGCAGCCAAGTTACTAGCGGGAGTATCGAGGTGGGAGAGACCCAGTACTTC. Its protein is CASSQVTSGSIEVGETQYF.

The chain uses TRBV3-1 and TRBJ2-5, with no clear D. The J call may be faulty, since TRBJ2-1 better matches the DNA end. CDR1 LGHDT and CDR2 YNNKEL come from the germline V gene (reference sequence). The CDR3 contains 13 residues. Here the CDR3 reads CASSQDTEQIQFF. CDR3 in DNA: TGTGCCAGCAGCCAAGATACGGAACAGATACAGTTCTTC.

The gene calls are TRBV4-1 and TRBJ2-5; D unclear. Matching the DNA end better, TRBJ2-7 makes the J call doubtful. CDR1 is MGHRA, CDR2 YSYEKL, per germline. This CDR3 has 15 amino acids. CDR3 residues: CASSQDSVGLREQYF. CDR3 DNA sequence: TGCGCCAGCAGCCAAGATTCGGTGGGGTTGCGCGAGCAGTACTTC.

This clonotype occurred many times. This CDR3 reads CASSYGPYEQYF. CDR3 coding DNA: TGTGCCAGCAGTTACGGCCCCTACGAGCAGTACTTC. The chain has TRBV12-3 or TRBV12-4 and TRBJ2-7; D unclear. The CDR3 consists of 12 residues. The V end was cut by 4 bases, the J end by 2 bases, with 6 bases between.

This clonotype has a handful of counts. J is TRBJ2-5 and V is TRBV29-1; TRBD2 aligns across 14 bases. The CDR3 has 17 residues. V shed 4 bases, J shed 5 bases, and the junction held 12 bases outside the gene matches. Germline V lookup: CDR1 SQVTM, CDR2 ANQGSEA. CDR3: CSVASGLAGGRGETQYF. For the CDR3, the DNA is TGCAGCGTTGCCTCTGGACTAGCGGGGGGTCGGGGTGAGACCCAGTACTTC.

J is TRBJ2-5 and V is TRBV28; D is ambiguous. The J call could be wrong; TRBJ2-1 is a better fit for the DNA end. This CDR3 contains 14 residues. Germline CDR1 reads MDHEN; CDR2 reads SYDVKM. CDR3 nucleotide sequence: TGTGCCAGCAGTCTACCCGTGGTGGGCAATGAGCAGTTCTTC. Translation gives CASSLPVVGNEQFF.

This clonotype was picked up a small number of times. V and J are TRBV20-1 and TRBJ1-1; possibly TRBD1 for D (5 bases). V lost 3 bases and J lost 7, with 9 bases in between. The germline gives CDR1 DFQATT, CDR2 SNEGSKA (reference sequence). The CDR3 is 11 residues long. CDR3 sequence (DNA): TGCAGTGCTAGCGGGGCGCTTGAAGCTTTCTTT. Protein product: CSASGALEAFF.

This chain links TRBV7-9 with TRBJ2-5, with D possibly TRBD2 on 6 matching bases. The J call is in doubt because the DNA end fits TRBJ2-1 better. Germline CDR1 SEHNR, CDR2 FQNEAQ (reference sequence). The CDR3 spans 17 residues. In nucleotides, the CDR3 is TGTGCCAGCAGCTCGAAGATCATGGGGGGAATCTACAATGAGCAGTTCTTC. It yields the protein CASSSKIMGGIYNEQFF.

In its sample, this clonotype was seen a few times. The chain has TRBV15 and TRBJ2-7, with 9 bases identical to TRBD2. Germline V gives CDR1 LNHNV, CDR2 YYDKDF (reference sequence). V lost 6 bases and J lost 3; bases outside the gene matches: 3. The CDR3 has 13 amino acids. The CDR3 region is CATSHSGSYEQYF. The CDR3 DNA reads TGTGCCACCAGTCATAGCGGGAGCTACGAGCAGTACTTC.

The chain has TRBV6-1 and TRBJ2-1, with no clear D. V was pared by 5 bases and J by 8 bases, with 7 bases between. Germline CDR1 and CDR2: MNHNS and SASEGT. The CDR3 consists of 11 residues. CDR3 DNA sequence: TGTGCCAGCAGTCATAACGATGAGCAGTTCTTC. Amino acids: CASSHNDEQFF.